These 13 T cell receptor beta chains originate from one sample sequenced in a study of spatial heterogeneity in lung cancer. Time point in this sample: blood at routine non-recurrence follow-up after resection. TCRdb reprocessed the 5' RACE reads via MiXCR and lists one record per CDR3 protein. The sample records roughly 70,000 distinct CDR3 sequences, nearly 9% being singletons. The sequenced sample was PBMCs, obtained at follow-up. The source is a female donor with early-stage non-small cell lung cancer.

This chain's CDR3 is CATSRERGAGGEQFF. The CDR3 DNA sequence: TGTGCCACCAGCAGAGAGAGAGGGGCTGGCGGCGAGCAGTTCTTC. The chain links TRBV15 to TRBJ2-1, with D perhaps TRBD1 or TRBD2 (5 bases each). V shed 0 bases and J shed 10 bases, with 16 bases lying between them. The CDR3 covers 15 residues. CDR1 is LNHNV and CDR2 is YYDKDF in the germline V gene (reference sequence).

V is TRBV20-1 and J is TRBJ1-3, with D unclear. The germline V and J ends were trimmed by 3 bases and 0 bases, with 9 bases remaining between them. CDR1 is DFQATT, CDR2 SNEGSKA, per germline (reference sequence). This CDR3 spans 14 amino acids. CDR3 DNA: TGCAGTGCTAGGGGTCCGGTCTCTGGAAACACCATATATTTT. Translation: CSARGPVSGNTIYF.

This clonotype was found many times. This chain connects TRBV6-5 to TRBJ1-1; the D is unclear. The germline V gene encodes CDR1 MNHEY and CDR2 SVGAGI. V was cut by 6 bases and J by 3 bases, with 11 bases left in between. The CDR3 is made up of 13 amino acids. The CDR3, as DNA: TGTGCCAGCAGGGCTCGGAGGGACACTGAAGCTTTCTTT. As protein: CASRARRDTEAFF.

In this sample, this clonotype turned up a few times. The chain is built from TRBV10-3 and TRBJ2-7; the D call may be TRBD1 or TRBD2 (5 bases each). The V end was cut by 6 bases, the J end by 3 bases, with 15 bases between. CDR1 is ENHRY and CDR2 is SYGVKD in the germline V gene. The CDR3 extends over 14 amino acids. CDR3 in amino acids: CAISSTGRDYEQYF. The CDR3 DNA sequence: TGTGCCATCAGCTCCACGGGGCGCGACTACGAGCAGTACTTC.

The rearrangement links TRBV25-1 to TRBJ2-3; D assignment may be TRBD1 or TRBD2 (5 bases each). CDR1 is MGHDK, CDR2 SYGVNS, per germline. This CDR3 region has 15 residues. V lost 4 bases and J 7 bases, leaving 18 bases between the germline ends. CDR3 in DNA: TGTGCCAGCAGTGGAACGGGGACGGACGAGAATACGCAGTATTTT. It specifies CASSGTGTDENTQYF.

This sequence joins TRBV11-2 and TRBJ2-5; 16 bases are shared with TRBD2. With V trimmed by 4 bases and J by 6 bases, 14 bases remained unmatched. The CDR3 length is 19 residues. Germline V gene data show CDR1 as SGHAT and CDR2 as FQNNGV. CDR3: CASSYPGLAGGPPTKTQYF. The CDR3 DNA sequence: TGTGCCAGCAGCTACCCGGGACTAGCGGGAGGGCCTCCCACGAAGACCCAGTACTTC. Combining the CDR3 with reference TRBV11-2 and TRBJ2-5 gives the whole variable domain EAGVAQSPRYKIIEKRQSVAFWCNPISGHATLYWYQQILGQGPKLLIQFQNNGVVDDSQLPKDRFSAERLKGVDSTLKIQPAKLEDSAVYLCASSYPGLAGGPPTKTQYFGPGTRLLVL.

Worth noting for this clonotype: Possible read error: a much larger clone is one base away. CDR3 bases: TGTGCCAGCTCACCACCGAACAGGAGAAGAGGTGAAGCTTTCTTT. Its protein is CASSPPNRRRGEAFF. V is TRBV18 and J is TRBJ1-1; D perhaps matches TRBD1 (5 bases). Germline V gene lookup returns CDR1 KGHSH and CDR2 LQKENI. The CDR3 is 15 residues long. With 0 bases removed from V and 7 bases from J, the gap between germline ends came to 15 bases. Using reference TRBV18 and TRBJ1-1 for the parts outside the CDR3, the full variable domain is NAGVMQNPRHLVRRRGQEARLRCSPMKGHSHVYWYRQLPEEGLKFMVYLQKENIIDESGMPKERFSAEFPKEGPSILRIQQVVRGDSAAYFCASSPPNRRRGEAFFGQGTRLTVV.

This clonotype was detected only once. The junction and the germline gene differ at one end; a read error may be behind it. CDR3 protein: CSARTGFGTGGLFF. The CDR3, as DNA: TGCAGTGCTAGGACGGGGTTCGGCACCGGGGGGCTGTTTTTT. This rearrangement joins TRBV20-1 to TRBJ2-2; D may be TRBD2 (6 bases). CDR3 length: 14 amino acids. From germline, CDR1 is DFQATT and CDR2 SNEGSKA (reference sequence).

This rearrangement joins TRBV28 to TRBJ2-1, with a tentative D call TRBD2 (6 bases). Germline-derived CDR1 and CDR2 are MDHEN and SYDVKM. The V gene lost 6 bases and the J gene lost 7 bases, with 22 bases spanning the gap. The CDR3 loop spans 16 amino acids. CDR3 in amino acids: CASRPPWGGVANEQFF. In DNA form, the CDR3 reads TGTGCCAGCAGGCCTCCTTGGGGCGGGGTAGCTAATGAGCAGTTCTTC.

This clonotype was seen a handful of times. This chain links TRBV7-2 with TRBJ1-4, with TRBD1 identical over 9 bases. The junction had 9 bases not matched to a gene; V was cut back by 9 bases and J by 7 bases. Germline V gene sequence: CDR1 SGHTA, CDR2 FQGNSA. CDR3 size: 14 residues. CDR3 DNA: TGTGCCAGTAAAACAGGGGGCGCGAGTGAAAAACTGTTTTTT. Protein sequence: CASKTGGASEKLFF.

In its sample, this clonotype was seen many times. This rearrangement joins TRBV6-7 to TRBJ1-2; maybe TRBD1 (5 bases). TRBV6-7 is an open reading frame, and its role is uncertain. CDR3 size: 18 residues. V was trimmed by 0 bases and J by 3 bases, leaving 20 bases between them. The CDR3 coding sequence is TGTGCCAGCAGTTACTCCCGTCCAGGGTGCCGATTTCACTATGGCTACACCTTC. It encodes CASSYSRPGCRFHYGYTF.

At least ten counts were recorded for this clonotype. The CDR3 region is CASSGLAGPYNEQFF. The CDR3 DNA reads as TGTGCCAGCAGTGGACTAGCGGGACCTTACAATGAGCAGTTCTTC. The rearrangement joins TRBV28 to TRBJ2-1; 12 positions agree with TRBD2. The CDR3 runs to 15 residues. Trimming removed 5 bases from V and 4 bases from J; junction bases left unmatched: 3. From germline, CDR1 is MDHEN and CDR2 SYDVKM.

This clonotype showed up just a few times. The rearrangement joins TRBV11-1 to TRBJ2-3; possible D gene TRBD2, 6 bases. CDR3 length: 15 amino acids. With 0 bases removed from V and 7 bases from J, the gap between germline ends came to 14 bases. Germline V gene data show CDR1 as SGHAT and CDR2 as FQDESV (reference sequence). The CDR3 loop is CASSLARREGNTQYF. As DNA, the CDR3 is TGTGCCAGCAGCTTAGCCCGGCGGGAAGGAAATACGCAGTATTTT.